This T cell receptor (beta chain) was observed in a study of glioma-infiltrating T cells. General study findings and limits: Gliomas, especially low-grade, showed above-expected tissue-blood divergence; non-neoplastic patients showed below.

On this clonotype itself: The antigen is not known. The junction differs from germline at one of its ends, possibly a read error.

The iRepertoire nested amplicon-rescue multiplex PCR amplified TCR alpha and beta CDR3s from RNA. MiXCR was run by TCRdb on the multiplex PCR reads, yielding one entry per CDR3 protein. Among 160,000 or so distinct CDR3 sequences listed, about 40% were seen once. Sequenced input: glioma tissue, nonneoplastic brain tissue, or PBMCs (not recorded which). The source of this sequence is a human donor with low-grade glioma or glioblastoma, undergoing nonglioma brain surgery, or in good health (not recorded which).

For the CDR3, the DNA is TGTTCCAGTAGTATAGATCCAGGACACTATGGCTACACCTTC. Its protein is CSSSIDPGHYGYTF. The chain couples TRBV19 to TRBJ1-2; unclear D gene. This CDR3 comprises 14 residues. CDR1 and CDR2 from the germline V gene are LNHDA and SQIVND (reference sequence).